The 2 T cell receptor beta chains listed next were all sequenced from one sample in a study of shared clonotypes between healthy human individuals. Produced via immunoSEQ multiplex PCR; TCRdb's table is partial and in-frame only. Of over a million clones in the sample, roughly 97% were seen once. Sequencing was performed on naive CD4+ T cells sorted from blood. Noted subset: CD45RA+ positively selected. Every receptor here comes from a man under 40 in good health.

This chain uses TRBV5-4 with TRBJ2-3; a possible D gene is TRBD2 (5 bases). There are 13 residues in the CDR3. Trimming pared 4 bases from V and 4 bases from J, leaving 10 bases between. Germline CDR1 reads SGHNT; CDR2 reads YYREEE (reference sequence). Here the CDR3 reads CASSPLGADTQYF. The CDR3 DNA reads as TGTGCCAGCAGCCCCCTCGGGGCAGATACGCAGTATTTT.

A word on this clone: Other DNA sequences within the sample encode an identical CDR3. The rearrangement links TRBV6-5 to TRBJ1-5; D remains ambiguous. The germline gives CDR1 MNHEY, CDR2 SVGAGI. CDR3 length: 13 residues. Trimming took off 2 bases at V and 3 bases at J, with 5 bases between the two ends. The CDR3 DNA reads TGTGCCAGCAGTTACAGAGACAATCAGCCCCAGCATTTT. Residues: CASSYRDNQPQHF.